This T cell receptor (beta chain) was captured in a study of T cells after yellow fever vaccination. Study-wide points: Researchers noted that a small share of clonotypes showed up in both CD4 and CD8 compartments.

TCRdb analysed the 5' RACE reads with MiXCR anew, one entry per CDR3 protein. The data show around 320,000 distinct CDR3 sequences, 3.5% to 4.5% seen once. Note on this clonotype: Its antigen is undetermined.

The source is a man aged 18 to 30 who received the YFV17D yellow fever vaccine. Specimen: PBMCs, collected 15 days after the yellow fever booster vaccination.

The CDR3 protein is CAISGPKTGEAFF. Here the CDR3 DNA reads TGTGCCATCAGTGGCCCGAAGACAGGGGAAGCTTTCTTT. V is TRBV10-3 and J is TRBJ1-1, with TRBD1 identical over 7 bases. Germline V lookup: CDR1 ENHRY, CDR2 SYGVKD. The CDR3 loop spans 13 amino acids. The trim removed 4 bases at V and 8 bases at J, leaving 7 bases unmatched.